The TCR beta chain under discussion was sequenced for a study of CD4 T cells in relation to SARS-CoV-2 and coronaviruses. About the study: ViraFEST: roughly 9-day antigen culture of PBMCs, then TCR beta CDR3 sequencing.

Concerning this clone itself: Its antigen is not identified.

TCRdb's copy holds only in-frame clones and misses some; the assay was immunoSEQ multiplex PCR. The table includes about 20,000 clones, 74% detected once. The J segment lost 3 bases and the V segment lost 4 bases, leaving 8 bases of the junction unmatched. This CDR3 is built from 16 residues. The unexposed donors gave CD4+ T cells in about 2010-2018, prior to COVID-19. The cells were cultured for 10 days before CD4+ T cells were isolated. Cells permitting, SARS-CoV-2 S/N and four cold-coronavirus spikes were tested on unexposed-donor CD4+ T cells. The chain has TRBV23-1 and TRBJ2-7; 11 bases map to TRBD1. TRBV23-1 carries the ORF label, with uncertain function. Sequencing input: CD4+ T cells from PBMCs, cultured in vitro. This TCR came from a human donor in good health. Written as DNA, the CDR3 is TGCGCCAGCAGTCGCCTCGGGACAGGGGGAAGCTACGAGCAGTACTTC. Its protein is CASSRLGTGGSYEQYF.